Listed below are T cell receptor beta chains from one sample, sequenced in a study of CD8 T cells in ankylosing spondylitis. Via MiXCR, TCRdb re-called the 5' RACE reads, giving one row per CDR3 protein. Of about 140,000 distinct CDR3 sequences listed, 6.5% to 8.5% are singletons. The material sequenced was synovial fluid, either unsorted or a sorted T cell fraction (not recorded which). The receptor source for this set is a male donor with ankylosing spondylitis. CDR3s include the opening cysteine and the closing phenylalanine or tryptophan. A D gene is named only where the DNA matches it firmly. Clone size, where shown, is once, few, many, or a class for clones that have expanded.

-,TRBV4-1,TRBJ2-1,many,CASSQPDLERYNEQFF,TGCGCCAGCAGCCAACCCGACCTCGAAAGGTATAATGAGCAGTTCTTC
-,TRBV12-5,TRBJ2-3,-,CASGLVRDGDPHTDTQYF,TGTGCTAGTGGTTTGGTAAGGGATGGGGACCCACACACAGATACGCAGTATTTT
-,TRBV9,TRBJ1-5,many,CASSVTGQPDQPQHF,TGTGCCAGCAGCGTTACGGGGCAACCCGATCAGCCCCAGCATTTT
TRBD1,TRBV28,TRBJ1-2,-,CASTMGQGAFYGYTF,TGTGCCAGCACCATGGGCCAGGGGGCCTTCTATGGCTACACCTTC
TRBD1,TRBV28,TRBJ2-7,few,CASSVGQGFYEQYF,TGTGCCAGCAGTGTGGGACAGGGATTCTACGAGCAGTACTTC
TRBD1,TRBV19,TRBJ1-2,-,CASSPRDRSGYTF,TGTGCCAGTAGTCCACGGGACAGATCCGGCTACACCTTC
TRBD2,TRBV5-4,TRBJ2-5,-,CASSSGGSMGETQYF,TGTGCCAGCAGCTCCGGCGGGAGCATGGGAGAGACCCAGTACTTC
TRBD2,TRBV7-2,TRBJ2-7,many,CASSSPSGGAYEQYF,TGTGCCAGCAGCTCCCCCAGCGGGGGGGCCTACGAGCAGTACTTC
-,TRBV4-3,TRBJ2-5,many,CASSQSGIRGETQYF,TGCGCCAGCAGCCAATCCGGGATCCGCGGAGAGACCCAGTACTTC
-,TRBV7-7,TRBJ2-5,many,CASSSGAGKTQYF,TGTGCTAGCAGCTCTGGGGCTGGAAAGACCCAGTACTTC
TRBD1,TRBV15,TRBJ1-1,many,CATLRDRENTEAFF,TGTGCCACCCTACGGGACAGGGAGAACACTGAAGCTTTCTTT
-,TRBV20-1,TRBJ1-1,few,CSARGTGGNTEAFF,TGCAGTGCTAGAGGTACAGGCGGGAACACTGAAGCTTTCTTT
TRBD2,TRBV28,TRBJ2-5,few,CASSPPPGLRQETQYF,TGTGCCAGCAGTCCCCCCCCGGGACTACGTCAGGAGACCCAGTACTTC
-,TRBV5-1,TRBJ1-2,few,CASSLSAGANYGYTF,TGCGCCAGCAGCTTGTCGGCAGGGGCTAACTATGGCTACACCTTC
-,TRBV10-3,TRBJ1-1,-,CAISEEAGSTEAFF,TGTGCCATCAGTGAGGAGGCAGGGTCCACTGAAGCTTTCTTT
-,TRBV7-9,TRBJ2-7,many,CASSSPGGSPTYEQYF,TGTGCCAGCAGTTCCCCCGGGGGATCCCCGACCTACGAGCAGTACTTC
TRBD1,TRBV28,TRBJ1-2,-,CASSYPGQGVEGYTF,TGTGCCAGCAGCTACCCGGGACAGGGGGTCGAGGGCTACACCTTC